This T cell receptor beta chain was observed in a study of blood T cell repertoires in COVID-19. About the study: Acute-phase and convalescent COVID-19 samples originated in the United States, Italy and Spain. The analysed material was cDNA or gDNA that came from T cells, B-cell-depleted T cells, or PBMCs.

CDR3 length: 16 residues. The germline V gene encodes CDR1 LGHDT and CDR2 YNNKEL (reference sequence). V gave up 1 base and J gave up 3 bases; unmatched junction bases: 8. Recruited during active infection, patients (from Seattle) were subsequently followed longitudinally. Assay: immunoSEQ multiplex PCR; the TCRdb copy retains only in-frame clones and omits some. Of approximately 210,000 clones in the sample, under 85% were seen once. This TCR derives from a woman of 80 years or more with COVID-19, enrolled during active disease. What was sequenced was peripheral blood. This rearrangement joins TRBV3-1 (or the pseudogene TRBV3-2) to TRBJ2-5; 7 bases are a match to TRBD2. Here the CDR3 reads CASSQVGASGKETQYF. The CDR3 region has the DNA TGTGCCAGCAGCCAAGTTGGGGCTAGCGGAAAAGAGACCCAGTACTTC.